This T cell receptor beta chain was recorded in a study of T cell clonotyping in hematopoietic cell transplantation. Broader study findings: After transplant, recipient diversity fell while pathologically expanded clonotypes grew through day 180.

Germline assignment: CDR1 MNHEY and CDR2 SMNVEV (reference sequence). The ends lost 5 bases at V and 5 bases at J; junction bases unmatched: 15. This CDR3 is built from 18 residues. Produced via immunoSEQ multiplex PCR; TCRdb's table is partial and in-frame only. The data hold roughly 5,000 clones, with 89% observed a single time. Regarding this clone: As yet, its antigen is unknown.

This TCR derives from a male patient aged 70 to 85 who had an allogeneic stem cell transplant from an unrelated donor, so T cells may come from the graft donor. Some clones in this sample may be carry-over from other donors' samples. The specimen comprised peripheral blood mononuclear cells, sampled 100 days after allogeneic stem cell transplant. V usage is TRBV27 and J usage is TRBJ2-3; 11 bases match TRBD2. CDR3 in amino acids: CASSRESLAGDGLDTQYF. The DNA of the CDR3 is TGTGCCAGCAGTCGCGAGTCACTAGCGGGAGACGGGCTAGATACGCAGTATTTT.